This TCR beta chain was sequenced during a study of blood T cell repertoires in COVID-19. About the study: Acute-phase and convalescent COVID-19 samples originated in the United States, Italy and Spain.

Only in-frame clones appear in the TCRdb table, and some are missing; sequencing was by immunoSEQ multiplex PCR. The sample records a few hundred thousand clones, roughly 87% being singletons. The V gene's germline CDR1 is SEHNR and CDR2 FQNEAQ (reference sequence). The CDR3 extends over 19 amino acids. Trimming pared 5 bases from V and 4 bases from J, leaving 27 bases between. The sequencing sample was made of PBMCs or T cells enriched from blood (not recorded which). This chain connects TRBV7-9 to TRBJ2-4; tentatively, D is TRBD1 (5 bases). The receptor was isolated from a woman aged 50 to 60 who had recovered from COVID-19. CDR3 DNA sequence: TGTGCCAGCAGCCTTCCGAATATAACAGGCCGCGCGTTTAAAAACATTCAGTACTTC. Translating gives CASSLPNITGRAFKNIQYF.